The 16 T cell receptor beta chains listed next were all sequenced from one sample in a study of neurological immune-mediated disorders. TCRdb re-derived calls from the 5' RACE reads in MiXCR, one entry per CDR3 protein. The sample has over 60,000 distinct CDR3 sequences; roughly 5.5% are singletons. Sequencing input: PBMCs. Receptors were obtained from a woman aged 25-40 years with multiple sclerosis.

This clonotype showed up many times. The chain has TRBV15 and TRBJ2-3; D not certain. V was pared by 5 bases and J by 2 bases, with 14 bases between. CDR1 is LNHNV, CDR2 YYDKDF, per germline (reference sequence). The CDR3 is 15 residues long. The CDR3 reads CATSRRITHTDTQYF. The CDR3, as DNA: TGTGCCACCAGCCGGCGGATTACTCACACAGATACGCAGTATTTT.

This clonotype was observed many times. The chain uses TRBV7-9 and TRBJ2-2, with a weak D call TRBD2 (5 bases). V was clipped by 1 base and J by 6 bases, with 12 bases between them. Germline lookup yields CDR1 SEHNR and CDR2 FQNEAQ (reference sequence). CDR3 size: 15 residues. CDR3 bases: TGTGCCAGCAGCTTAGGTCGGGCGGAGGCCGGGGAGCTGTTTTTT. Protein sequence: CASSLGRAEAGELFF.

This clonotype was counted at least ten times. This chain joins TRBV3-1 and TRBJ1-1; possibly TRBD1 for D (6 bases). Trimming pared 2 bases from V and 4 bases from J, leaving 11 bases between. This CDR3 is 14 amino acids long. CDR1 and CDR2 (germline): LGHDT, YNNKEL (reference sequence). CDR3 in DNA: TGTGCCAGCAGCCAAATTGACAGGAGCACTGAAGCTTTCTTT. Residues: CASSQIDRSTEAFF.

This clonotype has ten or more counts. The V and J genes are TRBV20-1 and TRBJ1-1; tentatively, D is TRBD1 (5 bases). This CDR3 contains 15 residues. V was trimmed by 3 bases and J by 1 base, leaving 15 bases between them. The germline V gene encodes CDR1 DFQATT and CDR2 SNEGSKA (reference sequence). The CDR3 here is CSASLTFGGNTEAFF. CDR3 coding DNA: TGCAGTGCTAGTTTAACCTTTGGGGGGAACACTGAAGCTTTCTTT.

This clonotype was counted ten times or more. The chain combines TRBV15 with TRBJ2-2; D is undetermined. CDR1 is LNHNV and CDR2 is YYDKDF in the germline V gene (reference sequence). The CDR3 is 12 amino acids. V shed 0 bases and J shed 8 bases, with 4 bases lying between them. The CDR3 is CATSRDGGELFF. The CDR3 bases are TGTGCCACCAGCAGAGATGGAGGGGAGCTGTTTTTT.

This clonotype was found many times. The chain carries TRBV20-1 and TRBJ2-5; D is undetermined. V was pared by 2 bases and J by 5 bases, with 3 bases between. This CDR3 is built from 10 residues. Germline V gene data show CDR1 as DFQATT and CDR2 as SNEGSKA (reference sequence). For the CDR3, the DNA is TGCAGTGCTAGAAGTGAGACCCAGTACTTC. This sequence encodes CSARSETQYF.

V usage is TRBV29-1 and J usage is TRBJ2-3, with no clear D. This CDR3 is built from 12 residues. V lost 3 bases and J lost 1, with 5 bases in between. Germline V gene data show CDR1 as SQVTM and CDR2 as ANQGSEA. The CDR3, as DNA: TGCAGCGTTGAGATTGGCACAGATACGCAGTATTTT. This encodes CSVEIGTDTQYF.

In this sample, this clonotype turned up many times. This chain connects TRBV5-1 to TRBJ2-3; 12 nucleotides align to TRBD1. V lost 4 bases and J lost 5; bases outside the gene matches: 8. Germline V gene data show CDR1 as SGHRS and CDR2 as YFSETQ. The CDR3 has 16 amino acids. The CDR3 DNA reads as TGCGCCAGCAGCCCGGGACAGGGGGCCCCCGGAGATACGCAGTATTTT. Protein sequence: CASSPGQGAPGDTQYF.

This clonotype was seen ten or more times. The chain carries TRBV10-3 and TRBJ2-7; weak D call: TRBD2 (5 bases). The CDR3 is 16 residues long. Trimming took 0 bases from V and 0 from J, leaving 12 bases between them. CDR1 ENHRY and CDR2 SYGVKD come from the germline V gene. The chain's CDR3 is CAISESISGFSYEQYF. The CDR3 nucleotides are TGTGCCATCAGTGAGTCGATTTCGGGGTTCTCCTACGAGCAGTACTTC.

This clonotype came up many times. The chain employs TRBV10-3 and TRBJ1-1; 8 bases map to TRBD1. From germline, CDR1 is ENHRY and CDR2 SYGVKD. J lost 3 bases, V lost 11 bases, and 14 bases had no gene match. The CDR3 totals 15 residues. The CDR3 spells CAHRPRQGADTEAFF. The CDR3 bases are TGTGCCCACCGCCCAAGGCAGGGGGCGGACACTGAAGCTTTCTTT.

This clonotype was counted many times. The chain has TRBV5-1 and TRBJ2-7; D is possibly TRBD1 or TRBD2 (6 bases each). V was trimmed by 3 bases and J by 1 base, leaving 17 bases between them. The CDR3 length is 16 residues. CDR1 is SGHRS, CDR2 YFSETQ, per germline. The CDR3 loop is CASSSQGGSASYEQYF. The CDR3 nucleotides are TGCGCCAGCAGCTCCCAAGGGGGGTCGGCATCCTACGAGCAGTACTTC.

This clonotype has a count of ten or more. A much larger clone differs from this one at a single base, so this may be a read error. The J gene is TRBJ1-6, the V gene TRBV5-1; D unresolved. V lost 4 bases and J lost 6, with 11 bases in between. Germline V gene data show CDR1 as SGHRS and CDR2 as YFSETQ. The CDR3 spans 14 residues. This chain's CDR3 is CASSISFINSPLHF. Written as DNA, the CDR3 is TGCGCCAGCAGCATCTCCTTTATTAATTCACCCCTCCACTTT. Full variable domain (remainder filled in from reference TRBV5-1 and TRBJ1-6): KAGVTQTPRYLIKTRGQQVTLSCSPISGHRSVSWYQQTPGQGLQFLFEYFSETQRNKGNFPGRFSGRQFSNSRSEMNVSTLELGDSALYLCASSISFINSPLHFGNGTRLTVT.

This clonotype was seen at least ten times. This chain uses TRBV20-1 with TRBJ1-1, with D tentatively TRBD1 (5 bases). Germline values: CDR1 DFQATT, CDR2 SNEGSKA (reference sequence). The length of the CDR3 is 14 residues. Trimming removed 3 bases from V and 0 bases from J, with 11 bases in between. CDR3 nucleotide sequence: TGCAGTGCTAGGGGGACCGGGGTGAACACTGAAGCTTTCTTT. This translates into CSARGTGVNTEAFF.

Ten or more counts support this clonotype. The CDR3 reads CASSFAGQETQYF. Here the CDR3 DNA reads TGTGCCAGCAGCTTCGCAGGGCAGGAGACCCAGTACTTC. V gene TRBV5-6 combines with J gene TRBJ2-5, with D perhaps TRBD1 (5 bases). CDR3 length equals 13 residues. CDR1 is SGHDT, CDR2 YYEEEE, per germline. Trimming stripped 2 bases from V and 5 bases from J, with 10 bases between.

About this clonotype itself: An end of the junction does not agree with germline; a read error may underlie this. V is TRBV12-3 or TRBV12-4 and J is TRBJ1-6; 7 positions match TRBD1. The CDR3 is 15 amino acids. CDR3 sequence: CASSQGGAYNSPLNF. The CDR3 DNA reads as TGTGCCAGCAGTCAGGGGGGTGCCTATAATTCACCCCTCAACTTT.

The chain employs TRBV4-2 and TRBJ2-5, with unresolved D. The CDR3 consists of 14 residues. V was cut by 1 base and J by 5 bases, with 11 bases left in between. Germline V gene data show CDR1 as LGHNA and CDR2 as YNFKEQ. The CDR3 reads CASSQGTEGETQYF. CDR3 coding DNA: TGTGCCAGCAGCCAAGGGACGGAAGGGGAGACCCAGTACTTC.